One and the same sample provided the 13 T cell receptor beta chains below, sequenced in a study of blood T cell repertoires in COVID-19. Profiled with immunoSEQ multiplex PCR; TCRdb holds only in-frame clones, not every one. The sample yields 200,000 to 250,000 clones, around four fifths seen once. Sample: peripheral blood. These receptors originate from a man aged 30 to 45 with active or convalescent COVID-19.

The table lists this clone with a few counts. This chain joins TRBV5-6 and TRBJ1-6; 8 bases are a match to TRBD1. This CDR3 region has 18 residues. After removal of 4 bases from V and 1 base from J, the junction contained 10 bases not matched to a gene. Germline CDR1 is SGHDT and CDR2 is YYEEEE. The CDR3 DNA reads TGTGCCAGCAGCCGGGACAGGCTGAGAGTATCCTATAATTCACCCCTCCACTTT. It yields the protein CASSRDRLRVSYNSPLHF. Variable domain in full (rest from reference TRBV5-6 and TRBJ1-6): DAGVTQSPTHLIKTRGQQVTLRCSPKSGHDTVSWYQQALGQGPQFIFQYYEEEERQRGNFPDRFSGHQFPNYSSELNVNALLLGDSALYLCASSRDRLRVSYNSPLHFGNGTRLTVT.

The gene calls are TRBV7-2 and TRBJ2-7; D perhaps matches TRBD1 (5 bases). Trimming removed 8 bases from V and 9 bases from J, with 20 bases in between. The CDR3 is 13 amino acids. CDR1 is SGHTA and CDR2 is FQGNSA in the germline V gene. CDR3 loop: CASGDQGGYGQYF. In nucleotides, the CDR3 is TGTGCCAGCGGAGATCAGGGCGGCTATGGGCAGTACTTC.

The chain's CDR3 is CASSLVAGVVTEAFF. The CDR3 bases are TGCGCCAGCAGCTTGGTTGCAGGGGTGGTGACTGAAGCTTTCTTT. The V gene is TRBV5-1, the J gene TRBJ1-1; a possible D gene is TRBD1 (6 bases). Trimming took 0 bases from V and 5 from J, leaving 14 bases between them. The V gene's germline CDR1 is SGHRS and CDR2 YFSETQ. This CDR3 is 15 amino acids long.

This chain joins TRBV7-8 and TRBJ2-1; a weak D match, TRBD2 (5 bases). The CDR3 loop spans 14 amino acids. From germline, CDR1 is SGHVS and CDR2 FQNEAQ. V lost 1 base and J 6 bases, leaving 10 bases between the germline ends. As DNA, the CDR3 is TGTGCCAGCAGCTTAGAACTAGAGGTCAATGAGCAGTTCTTC. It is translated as CASSLELEVNEQFF.

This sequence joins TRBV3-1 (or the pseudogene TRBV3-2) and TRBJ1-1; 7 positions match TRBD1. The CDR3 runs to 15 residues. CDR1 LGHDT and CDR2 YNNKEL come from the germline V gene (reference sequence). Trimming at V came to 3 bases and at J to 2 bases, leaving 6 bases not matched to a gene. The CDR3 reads CASSQKRGGNTEAFF. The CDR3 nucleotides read TGTGCCAGCAGCCAGAAAAGAGGGGGCAACACTGAAGCTTTCTTT.

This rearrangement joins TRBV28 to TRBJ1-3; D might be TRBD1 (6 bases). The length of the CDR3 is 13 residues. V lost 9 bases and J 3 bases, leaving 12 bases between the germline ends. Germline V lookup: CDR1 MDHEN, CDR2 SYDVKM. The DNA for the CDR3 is TGTGCCAGTACTACAGGGCTTGGAAACACCATATATTTT. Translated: CASTTGLGNTIYF. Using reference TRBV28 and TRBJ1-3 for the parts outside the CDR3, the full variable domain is DVKVTQSSRYLVKRTGEKVFLECVQDMDHENMFWYRQDPGLGLRLIYFSYDVKMKEKGDIPEGYSVSREKKERFSLILESASTNQTSMYLCASTTGLGNTIYFGEGSWLTVV.

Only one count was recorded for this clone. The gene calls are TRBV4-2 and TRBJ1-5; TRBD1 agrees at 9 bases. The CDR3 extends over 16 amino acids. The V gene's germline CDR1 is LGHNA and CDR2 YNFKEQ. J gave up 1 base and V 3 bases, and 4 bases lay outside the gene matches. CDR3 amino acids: CASSQLGQGSNQPQHF. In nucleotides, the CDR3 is TGTGCCAGCAGCCAGTTGGGACAGGGCAGCAATCAGCCCCAGCATTTT.

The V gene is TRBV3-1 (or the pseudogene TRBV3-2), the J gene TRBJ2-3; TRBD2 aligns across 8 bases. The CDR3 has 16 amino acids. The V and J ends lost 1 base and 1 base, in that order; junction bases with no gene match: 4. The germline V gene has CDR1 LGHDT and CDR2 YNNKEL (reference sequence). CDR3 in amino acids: CASSQGGLDGTDTQYF. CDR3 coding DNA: TGTGCCAGCAGCCAAGGGGGACTAGACGGCACAGATACGCAGTATTTT.

The DNA for the CDR3 is TGTGCCAGCAGCTTAGCGCGGGTTAGTGGGCCGGGCAATGAGCAGTTCTTC. It translates to CASSLARVSGPGNEQFF. The genes are TRBV7-2 and TRBJ2-1; D perhaps matches TRBD2 (5 bases). Looked up from germline, CDR1 is SGHTA and CDR2 is FQGNSA. Trimming took 0 bases from V and 6 from J, leaving 18 bases between them. The length of the CDR3 is 17 residues.

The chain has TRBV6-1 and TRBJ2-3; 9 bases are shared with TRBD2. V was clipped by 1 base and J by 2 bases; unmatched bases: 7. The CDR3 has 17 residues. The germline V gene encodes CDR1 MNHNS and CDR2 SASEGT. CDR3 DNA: TGTGCCAGCAGTGAAGGTCCTAGCGGGGCCAACACAGATACGCAGTATTTT. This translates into CASSEGPSGANTDTQYF.

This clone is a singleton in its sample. In nucleotides, the CDR3 is TGTGCCAGCAGCTTGGGTCGTCAGGGGGCCGGGGCGCAGTATTTT. Its translation is CASSLGRQGAGAQYF. The chain couples TRBV11-3 to TRBJ2-3, with TRBD1 matching over 8 bases. CDR1 is SGHNT and CDR2 is YENEEA in the germline V gene. Unmatched junction bases numbered 12, after V lost 3 bases and J lost 10 bases. CDR3 size: 15 residues.

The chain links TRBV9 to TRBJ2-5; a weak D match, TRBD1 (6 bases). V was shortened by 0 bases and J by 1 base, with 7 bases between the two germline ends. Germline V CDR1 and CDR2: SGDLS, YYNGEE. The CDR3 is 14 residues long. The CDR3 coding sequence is TGTGCCAGCAGCGTAGGGGGGCTCCAAGAGACCCAGTACTTC. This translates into CASSVGGLQETQYF.

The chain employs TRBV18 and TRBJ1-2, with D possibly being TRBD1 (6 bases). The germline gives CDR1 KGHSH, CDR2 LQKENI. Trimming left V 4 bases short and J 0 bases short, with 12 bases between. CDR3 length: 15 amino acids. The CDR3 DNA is TGTGCCAGCTCACTTCACAGGGAAGCTAACTATGGCTACACCTTC. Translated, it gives CASSLHREANYGYTF.